These T cell receptor beta chains were read from a single sample in a study of T cells expressing NK-cell markers. TCRdb reprocessed the 5' RACE reads, keeping one entry per CDR3 protein, no DNA. The sample table sets out about 170,000 distinct CDR3 sequences. Sequenced input: blood T cells: a sorted CD56 or NKG2C T cell subset, CD4+ or CD8+ T cells, or bulk PBMC T cells (not recorded which). Every receptor here comes from a man aged 18-75 years in good health. Both conserved end residues are part of each CDR3.

j_gene: TRBJ1-5
v_gene: TRBV27
CDR3aa: CASRPTGYNQPQHF

j_gene: TRBJ2-7
v_gene: TRBV5-1
CDR3aa: CASSSGLAVYEKYF

j_gene: TRBJ1-2
v_gene: TRBV3-1
CDR3aa: CASSHIRGPGSGGYTF

j_gene: TRBJ2-7
v_gene: TRBV16
CDR3aa: CASKSWTDYEGQYF

j_gene: TRBJ2-1
v_gene: TRBV12-3/TRBV12-4
CDR3aa: CASSSLRGGSYNEQFF

j_gene: TRBJ2-7
v_gene: TRBV27
CDR3aa: CASSFAGQGTSEQYF

j_gene: TRBJ2-1
v_gene: TRBV10-3
CDR3aa: CAISRDDRGLRNEQFF

j_gene: TRBJ1-2
v_gene: TRBV6-1
CDR3aa: CASSLGRMNYGYTF

j_gene: TRBJ2-1
v_gene: TRBV28
CDR3aa: CASSFLVQGGNEQFF

j_gene: TRBJ1-1
v_gene: TRBV20-1
CDR3aa: CSAREGPWNTEAFF

j_gene: TRBJ1-1
v_gene: TRBV12-3/TRBV12-4
CDR3aa: CASTPGWVTEAFF

j_gene: TRBJ2-3
v_gene: TRBV7-9
CDR3aa: CASSSPGLMSDTQYF

j_gene: TRBJ2-7
v_gene: TRBV5-4
CDR3aa: CASSFTGLIPYEQYF

j_gene: TRBJ2-7
v_gene: TRBV2
CDR3aa: CASSEAKGVPSLEQYF

j_gene: TRBJ1-5
v_gene: TRBV7-9
CDR3aa: CASSLAGTPSSNQPQHF

j_gene: TRBJ2-1
v_gene: TRBV7-9
CDR3aa: CASRSTSGGSYNEQFF

j_gene: TRBJ2-3
v_gene: TRBV15
CDR3aa: CATSVSPSLAGETTDTQYF

j_gene: TRBJ2-7
v_gene: TRBV30
CDR3aa: CAWSDPARDIYEQYF

j_gene: TRBJ2-5
v_gene: TRBV3-1
CDR3aa: CASSQDPGVEETQYF

j_gene: TRBJ2-7
v_gene: TRBV7-9
CDR3aa: CASSLRTEGEQYF

j_gene: TRBJ2-1
v_gene: TRBV28
CDR3aa: CASSSLQWSSYNEQFF

j_gene: TRBJ1-5
v_gene: TRBV27
CDR3aa: CASSPFGTDNQPQHF

j_gene: TRBJ2-7
v_gene: TRBV6-1
CDR3aa: CASRIRDRSYEQYF

j_gene: TRBJ2-5
v_gene: TRBV18
CDR3aa: CASSPGLAGATQETQYF

j_gene: TRBJ2-7
v_gene: TRBV27
CDR3aa: CASSFGTENLWEQYF

j_gene: TRBJ2-2
v_gene: TRBV15
CDR3aa: CATSKGLANTGELFF

j_gene: TRBJ2-7
v_gene: TRBV15
CDR3aa: CATSRENGGEGRDEQYF

j_gene: TRBJ2-7
v_gene: TRBV11-2
CDR3aa: CASSLGLRDRSSYEQYF

j_gene: TRBJ1-2
v_gene: TRBV25-1
CDR3aa: CASSDPTAPWYGYTF

j_gene: TRBJ1-4
v_gene: TRBV12-5
CDR3aa: CASGSLGGYNEKLFF

j_gene: TRBJ1-1
v_gene: TRBV6-1
CDR3aa: CASRDTGGTEAFF

j_gene: TRBJ2-7
v_gene: TRBV20-1
CDR3aa: CSGRPPELYEQYF

j_gene: TRBJ1-1
v_gene: TRBV7-8
CDR3aa: CASSFLDSMNTEAFF

j_gene: TRBJ2-7
v_gene: TRBV6-1
CDR3aa: CASTPGRPGQGYEQYF

j_gene: TRBJ2-5
v_gene: TRBV6-1
CDR3aa: CASSASGTGIQETQYF

j_gene: TRBJ2-7
v_gene: TRBV13
CDR3aa: CASSARGFYEQYF

j_gene: TRBJ2-1
v_gene: TRBV7-8
CDR3aa: CASSARAGGLYNEQFF

j_gene: TRBJ1-1
v_gene: TRBV9
CDR3aa: CASSAYLTGGSPTEAFF

j_gene: TRBJ2-2
v_gene: TRBV2
CDR3aa: CASSERLRNTGELFF

j_gene: TRBJ2-7
v_gene: TRBV2
CDR3aa: CASSEAGSYYEQYF

j_gene: TRBJ1-6
v_gene: TRBV9
CDR3aa: CASSSGTVLHF

j_gene: TRBJ2-7
v_gene: TRBV25-1
CDR3aa: CASSDPGTDHYEQYF

j_gene: TRBJ1-3
v_gene: TRBV7-8
CDR3aa: CARWGQNTEDSGNTIYF

j_gene: TRBJ2-4
v_gene: TRBV7-9
CDR3aa: CASSLIEGGKAKNIQYF

j_gene: TRBJ1-2
v_gene: TRBV7-9
CDR3aa: CASSLAGRGYGYTF

j_gene: TRBJ2-1
v_gene: TRBV5-6
CDR3aa: CASSPLMRFYNEQFF

j_gene: TRBJ2-7
v_gene: TRBV20-1
CDR3aa: CSARDLVGEIHEQYF

j_gene: TRBJ2-3
v_gene: TRBV6-1
CDR3aa: CASSEAVGQTDTQYF

j_gene: TRBJ1-5
v_gene: TRBV3-1
CDR3aa: CASSQEWGQGLRAQHF

j_gene: TRBJ2-7
v_gene: TRBV4-1
CDR3aa: CASSQVSGDGFYEQYF

j_gene: TRBJ1-5
v_gene: TRBV6-1
CDR3aa: CASSEGVTTRTQPQHF

j_gene: TRBJ1-6
v_gene: TRBV7-6
CDR3aa: CASSRRADSLYNSPLHF

j_gene: TRBJ1-2
v_gene: TRBV6-5
CDR3aa: CASSLLRGLWGGYTF

j_gene: TRBJ2-7
v_gene: TRBV19
CDR3aa: CASRDRGMREQYF

j_gene: TRBJ2-5
v_gene: TRBV13
CDR3aa: CASSPDPDGEETQYF

j_gene: TRBJ2-2
v_gene: TRBV27
CDR3aa: CASSSGSTTGELFF

j_gene: TRBJ2-3
v_gene: TRBV3-1
CDR3aa: CASRDIAGGGDTQYF

j_gene: TRBJ2-1
v_gene: TRBV7-9
CDR3aa: CASSLFVSDSDEQFF

j_gene: TRBJ2-5
v_gene: TRBV3-1
CDR3aa: CASSPTSGGGETQYF